This T cell receptor beta chain was recovered during a study of OX40 agonist ivuxolimab in advanced cancers. The count of this clone is one. Germline V CDR1 and CDR2: MNHEY, SVGAGI. The CDR3 loop spans 14 amino acids. V lost 5 bases, J lost 6 bases, and 17 bases lay in between. The protocol was immunoSEQ multiplex PCR, while the TCRdb copy is restricted to in-frame clones and leaves out a portion. The sample yields 41,000 or so clones, about 90% seen once. J is TRBJ2-7 and V is TRBV6-5; the D call may be TRBD1 or TRBD2 (5 bases each). This TCR derives from an adult with an advanced solid tumor such as melanoma, head and neck, liver or kidney cancer. The sequenced sample was CD4+ or CD8+ T cells sorted from blood, obtained in a trial of the OX40 agonist ivuxolimab. This chain's CDR3 is CASSTSGPGTEQYF. CDR3 nucleotides: TGTGCCAGCAGTACATCCGGACCCGGGACCGAGCAGTACTTC.